A single sample is the source of the 5 T cell receptor beta chains below, sequenced in a study of blood T cell repertoires in COVID-19. Data came from immunoSEQ multiplex PCR; TCRdb stores just in-frame clones and leaves some out. The sample contains roughly 140,000 clones, roughly 80% of which appear only once. Sequenced input: peripheral blood. The receptors come from a man in his sixties with acute or convalescent COVID-19.

The CDR3 reads CASSQVYGDTEAFF. CDR3 coding DNA: TGCGCCAGCAGCCAAGTCTACGGGGACACTGAAGCTTTCTTT. The chain is built from TRBV4-3 and TRBJ1-1, with D uncertain. CDR3 length: 14 amino acids. Trimming took off 1 base at V and 3 bases at J, with 9 bases between the two ends. Germline-derived CDR1 and CDR2 are LGHNA and YSLEER.

The chain is built from TRBV6-1 and TRBJ2-2; a weak D match, TRBD2 (6 bases). The CDR3 extends over 16 amino acids. Per the germline V gene, CDR1 is MNHNS and CDR2 is SASEGT. V dropped 2 bases and J dropped 8 bases, with 18 bases sitting between them. The CDR3 region has the DNA TGTGCCAGCAGTGAACCACCGCGGGGAAGCTCGGGGGAGCTGTTTTTT. Amino acids: CASSEPPRGSSGELFF.

The chain uses TRBV21-1 and TRBJ1-2; TRBD1, as called in the table, went unchecked against the DNA. TRBV21-1 is annotated as a pseudogene. The CDR3 runs to 16 residues. CDR3 DNA: TGTGCCAGCGACGGTAGGGCAATGGGGCAGCCCTATGGCTACACCTTC. As protein: CASDGRAMGQPYGYTF.

This clone occurred once. The J gene is TRBJ1-5, the V gene TRBV4-1, with 9 bases fitting TRBD1. The germline V gene encodes CDR1 MGHRA and CDR2 YSYEKL. The CDR3 runs to 15 residues. Trimming removed 4 bases from V and 2 bases from J; junction bases left unmatched: 3. The CDR3 DNA reads as TGCGCCAGCAGCCTGCGGACAGGGGGCAATCAGCCCCAGCATTTT. The encoded protein is CASSLRTGGNQPQHF.

This clone was found a few times. The chain carries TRBV7-9 and TRBJ2-5; TRBD2 might be the D (5 bases). The germline V gene encodes CDR1 SEHNR and CDR2 FQNEAQ (reference sequence). Deletions cut 1 base from V and 3 bases from J, with 15 bases between. This CDR3 contains 16 residues. In nucleotides, the CDR3 is TGTGCCAGCAGCTTAGTAGGCAGCTGGGAGAAAGAGACCCAGTACTTC. Protein: CASSLVGSWEKETQYF. The full variable domain, rest sourced from reference TRBV7-9 and TRBJ2-5, is DTGVSQNPRHKITKRGQNVTFRCDPISEHNRLYWYRQTLGQGPEFLTYFQNEAQLEKSRLLSDRFSAERPKGSFSTLEIQRTEQGDSAMYLCASSLVGSWEKETQYFGPGTRLLVL.